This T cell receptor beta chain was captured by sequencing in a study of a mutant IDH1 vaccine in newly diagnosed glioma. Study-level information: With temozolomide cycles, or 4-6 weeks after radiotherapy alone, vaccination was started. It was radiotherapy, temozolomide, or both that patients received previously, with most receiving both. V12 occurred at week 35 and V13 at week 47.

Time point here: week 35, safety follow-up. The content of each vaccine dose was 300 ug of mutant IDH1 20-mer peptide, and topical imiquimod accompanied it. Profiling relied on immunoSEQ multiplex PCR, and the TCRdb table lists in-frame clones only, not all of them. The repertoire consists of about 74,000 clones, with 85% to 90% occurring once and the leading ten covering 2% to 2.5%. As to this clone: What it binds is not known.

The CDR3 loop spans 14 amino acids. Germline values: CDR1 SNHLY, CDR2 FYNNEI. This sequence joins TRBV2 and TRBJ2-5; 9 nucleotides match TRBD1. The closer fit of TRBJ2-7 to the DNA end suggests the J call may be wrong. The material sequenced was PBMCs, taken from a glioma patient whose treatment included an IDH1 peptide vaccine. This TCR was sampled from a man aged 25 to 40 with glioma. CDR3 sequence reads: CASSLDRGEHEQYF. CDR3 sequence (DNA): TGTGCCAGCAGTCTGGACAGGGGCGAACACGAGCAGTACTTC.